The sequence of this T cell receptor (beta chain) was determined in a study of cytomegalovirus exposure and HLA in healthy donors. Overall study context: According to later analysis, the same platform produced the approximately 120 validation and 666 first-cohort repertoires. Study-level points and caveats: The study designated 150 or so TCR beta chains cytomegalovirus-associated. High specificity and sensitivity for cytomegalovirus status were reported for the classifier. A few chains tied to CMV proved CMV antigen-specific in vitro.

This clone was observed a single time. Its specificity is not known. This table comes from immunoSEQ multiplex PCR, and its TCRdb copy is limited to in-frame clones, with some not included. The repertoire holds about 180,000 clones, less than 85% seen once, with about a sixth in the top ten. Germline CDR1 SEHNR, CDR2 FQNEAQ (reference sequence). Trimming removed 1 base at V and 5 bases at J, with 6 bases between. CDR3 length equals 12 residues. The chain is built from TRBV7-9 and TRBJ2-7, with a tentative D call TRBD1 (5 bases). Sequencing input: PBMCs. The TCR sequence derives from a man aged 18 to 35 in good health and CMV-seropositive. This CDR3 is CASSLGGDEQYF. The CDR3 DNA reads as TGTGCCAGCAGCTTAGGGGGCGACGAGCAGTACTTC.